This entry lists 23 T cell receptor beta chains sequenced from one sample in a study of shared clonotypes between healthy human individuals. Only in-frame clones appear in the TCRdb table, and some are missing; sequencing was by immunoSEQ multiplex PCR. Here the sample spans more than 2 million clones, about 95% being singletons. In the naive CD8 group, cells lacked CD45RO and were positively selected for CCR7, so terminally differentiated effector memory CD45RA+ cells were left out. The specimen was naive CD8+ T cells sorted from blood. The receptors were gathered from a man aged 18 to 30 in good health.

This chain uses TRBV5-6 with TRBJ2-3, with D possibly TRBD1 on 5 matching bases. Germline CDR1 and CDR2: SGHDT and YYEEEE. Trimming stripped 2 bases from V and 5 bases from J, with 9 bases between. This CDR3 is built from 13 residues. The CDR3 loop reads CASSFGRGDTQYF. The CDR3, as DNA: TGTGCCAGCAGCTTCGGTAGGGGAGATACGCAGTATTTT.

To note about this clone: Other nucleotide sequences from this sample produce the same CDR3. CDR3 region: CAWSVQGTYEQYF. The DNA for the CDR3 is TGTGCCTGGAGTGTACAGGGGACCTACGAGCAGTACTTC. The chain carries TRBV30 and TRBJ2-7; 7 bases map to TRBD1. Germline V gene lookup returns CDR1 GTSNPN and CDR2 SVGIG (reference sequence). V lost 0 bases to trimming and J lost 2 bases; unmatched junction nucleotides: 1. This CDR3 is built from 13 residues.

The rearrangement links TRBV15 to TRBJ1-1, with TRBD1 as a possible D gene (5 bases). Looked up from germline, CDR1 is LNHNV and CDR2 is YYDKDF (reference sequence). V lost 0 bases and J lost 2, with 10 bases in between. The CDR3 extends over 15 amino acids. The CDR3 DNA follows: TGTGCCACCAGCAGAGATTGGACAACCAACACTGAAGCTTTCTTT. As protein: CATSRDWTTNTEAFF.

J is TRBJ2-7 and V is TRBV2; D gene unclear. The CDR3 runs to 13 residues. V was trimmed by 1 base and J by 6 bases, leaving 10 bases between them. CDR1 is SNHLY, CDR2 FYNNEI, per germline. CDR3 protein: CASSEGLQAEQYF. The CDR3 DNA follows: TGTGCCAGCAGTGAAGGCCTACAAGCCGAGCAGTACTTC.

V usage is TRBV12-5 and J usage is TRBJ2-2; 7 bases match TRBD1. The V segment lost 6 bases and the J segment 0 bases; nucleotides outside the gene matches: 4. The germline V gene has CDR1 LGHNT and CDR2 FRNRAP. The CDR3 has 15 residues. CDR3 in DNA: TGTGCTAGTGGCCCCGGACAGGCGAACACCGGGGAGCTGTTTTTT. Its translation: CASGPGQANTGELFF.

The chain recombines TRBV4-1 with TRBJ2-5, with unresolved D. Germline assignment: CDR1 MGHRA and CDR2 YSYEKL. This CDR3 region has 15 residues. The V gene lost 0 bases and the J gene lost 4 bases, with 12 bases spanning the gap. The DNA of the CDR3 is TGCGCCAGCAGCCAAGACCCCGAGAGGACAGAGACCCAGTACTTC. Translation gives CASSQDPERTETQYF.

V and J are TRBV7-9 and TRBJ1-1; no definite D call. The CDR3 sequence is 14 residues long. V was cut by 3 bases and J by 3 bases, with 11 bases left in between. Germline values: CDR1 SEHNR, CDR2 FQNEAQ (reference sequence). The CDR3 spells CASSLMGFDTEAFF. CDR3 DNA: TGTGCCAGCAGCTTGATGGGTTTCGACACTGAAGCTTTCTTT.

This sequence joins TRBV25-1 and TRBJ2-7; TRBD1 agrees at 7 bases. CDR1 and CDR2 from the germline V gene are MGHDK and SYGVNS. V gave up 5 bases and J gave up 3 bases; unmatched junction bases: 13. The length of the CDR3 is 16 residues. In nucleotides, the CDR3 is TGTGCCAGCAGTTTTGGGGAATGGGACAGTTTCTACGAGCAGTACTTC. This sequence encodes CASSFGEWDSFYEQYF.

To note about this clone: This same CDR3 is encoded by further DNA sequences in the sample. V gene TRBV4-1 combines with J gene TRBJ1-1; TRBD1 might be the D (6 bases). The V gene lost 1 base and the J gene lost 4 bases, with 7 bases spanning the gap. CDR1 MGHRA and CDR2 YSYEKL come from the germline V gene. This CDR3 has 13 residues. The chain's CDR3 is CASSQGRGTEAFF. The CDR3 region has the DNA TGCGCCAGCAGCCAAGGCAGGGGCACTGAAGCTTTCTTT.

This clone was counted a few times. The chain is built from TRBV7-9 and TRBJ1-4, with unresolved D. V was pared by 1 base and J by 8 bases, with 14 bases between. This CDR3 spans 15 amino acids. Per the germline V gene, CDR1 is SEHNR and CDR2 is FQNEAQ (reference sequence). The CDR3 loop is CASSLGAQMEEKLFF. The CDR3 coding sequence is TGTGCCAGCAGCTTAGGGGCCCAGATGGAGGAAAAACTGTTTTTT.

The chain uses TRBV5-8 and TRBJ2-3; D gene uncertain. The V end was cut by 4 bases, the J end by 6 bases, with 9 bases between. CDR3 length equals 12 residues. Germline CDR1 reads SGHTS; CDR2 reads YDEGEE. CDR3 nucleotides: TGTGCCAGCAGCCCGCCTGTGGATACGCAGTATTTT. It specifies CASSPPVDTQYF.

For this clone: The sample contains more than one DNA sequence encoding this CDR3. The chain has TRBV10-1 and TRBJ2-7, with D possibly TRBD2 on 6 matching bases. V gave up 4 bases and J gave up 2 bases, with 12 bases separating them. Germline CDR1 reads WNHNN; CDR2 reads SYGVQD (reference sequence). CDR3 length equals 14 residues. This CDR3 reads CASSGTGGTYEQYF. Written as DNA, the CDR3 is TGCGCCAGCAGTGGGACCGGGGGAACCTACGAGCAGTACTTC.

The chain recombines TRBV28 with TRBJ1-6, with TRBD1 matching 8 bases. Looked up from germline, CDR1 is MDHEN and CDR2 is SYDVKM. The CDR3 has 15 amino acids. Trimming took 3 bases from V and 7 from J; bases not matched to a gene: 5. The CDR3, as DNA: TGTGCCAGCAGTTTGGACAGGGCGCTCAATTCACCCCTCCACTTT. This sequence encodes CASSLDRALNSPLHF.

The chain recombines TRBV30 with TRBJ1-1, with D tentatively TRBD1 (5 bases). CDR1 and CDR2 from the germline V gene are GTSNPN and SVGIG (reference sequence). V was shortened by 2 bases and J by 10 bases, with 14 bases between the two germline ends. The length of the CDR3 is 12 residues. The CDR3 coding sequence is TGTGCCTGGAGTCCCCCTCTGGGGGGAGCTTTCTTT. As protein: CAWSPPLGGAFF.

This clone was counted a single time. The chain couples TRBV6-5 to TRBJ2-7; D gene uncertain. The CDR3 is made up of 16 amino acids. Germline assignment: CDR1 MNHEY and CDR2 SVGAGI. Trimming took off 0 bases at V and 0 bases at J, with 12 bases between the two ends. The CDR3 nucleotides are TGTGCCAGCAGTTACTCCGCCAGCTCTAGCTCCTACGAGCAGTACTTC. This encodes CASSYSASSSSYEQYF.

The V gene is TRBV11-2, the J gene TRBJ2-7; TRBD1 agrees at 8 bases. There are 14 residues in the CDR3. V shed 1 base and J 3 bases; nucleotides not matched to a gene: 2. CDR1 and CDR2 (germline): SGHAT, FQNNGV. The CDR3 spells CASSLAGQVYEQYF. As DNA, the CDR3 is TGTGCCAGCAGCTTAGCGGGACAGGTCTACGAGCAGTACTTC.

V and J are TRBV5-4 and TRBJ2-7, with a tentative D call TRBD1 (6 bases). Germline CDR1 SGHNT, CDR2 YYREEE (reference sequence). Trimming shortened V by 3 bases and J by 5 bases, and 18 bases separated the two germline ends. This CDR3 is built from 15 residues. The CDR3 nucleotides are TGTGCCAGCAGCTCCCCGTTTCAGGGGACCGACGAGCAGTACTTC. As protein: CASSSPFQGTDEQYF.

The chain recombines TRBV9 with TRBJ2-7; D might be TRBD2 (5 bases). The length of the CDR3 is 14 residues. Between the trimmed V and J ends, which lost 0 bases and 3 bases, there was a span of 10 bases. Germline V lookup: CDR1 SGDLS, CDR2 YYNGEE. The CDR3 loop reads CASSVGRSGYEQYF. CDR3 sequence (DNA): TGTGCCAGCAGCGTAGGTCGGAGCGGCTACGAGCAGTACTTC.

This chain uses TRBV6-1 with TRBJ2-7, with a tentative D call TRBD2 (6 bases). Germline V gene lookup returns CDR1 MNHNS and CDR2 SASEGT. Trimming stripped 4 bases from V and 3 bases from J, with 13 bases between. The CDR3 is 14 amino acids. CDR3 sequence: CASSVGRGNYEQYF. DNA for the CDR3: TGTGCCAGCAGTGTTGGTCGGGGGAACTACGAGCAGTACTTC.

This chain joins TRBV6-5 and TRBJ2-4, with D possibly called TRBD1 or TRBD2 (6 bases each). V was pared by 6 bases and J by 8 bases, with 17 bases between. The CDR3 totals 14 residues. Germline V gene lookup returns CDR1 MNHEY and CDR2 SVGAGI. The CDR3 reads CASSDRGAMDIQYF. Written as DNA, the CDR3 is TGTGCCAGCAGCGATAGGGGGGCAATGGACATTCAGTACTTC.

The chain links TRBV27 to TRBJ2-1, with D hard to call. CDR3 length: 15 residues. Looked up from germline, CDR1 is MNHEY and CDR2 is SMNVEV (reference sequence). Trimming cost V 0 bases and J 5 bases, with 11 bases left between them. The CDR3 DNA follows: TGTGCCAGCAGTTTATCCTACCCACCCCACAATGAGCAGTTCTTC. It specifies CASSLSYPPHNEQFF.

The table lists this clone with a count of one. The rearrangement uses TRBV29-1 and TRBJ1-1, with 7 nucleotides matching TRBD1. The germline V gene encodes CDR1 SQVTM and CDR2 ANQGSEA. This CDR3 contains 13 residues. The J segment lost 4 bases and the V segment lost 1 base, leaving 3 bases of the junction unmatched. The CDR3 bases are TGCAGCGTTGAAGGACAGGGACCCACTGAAGCTTTCTTT. Translation gives CSVEGQGPTEAFF.

The chain employs TRBV27 and TRBJ1-1; 9 bases agree with TRBD1. V lost 7 bases, J lost 4 bases, and 7 bases stayed unmatched. The germline gives CDR1 MNHEY, CDR2 SMNVEV (reference sequence). CDR3 size: 14 residues. CDR3 DNA sequence: TGTGCCAGCAATTACCGGACAGGGGCCACTGAAGCTTTCTTT. Amino acids: CASNYRTGATEAFF.